The 14 T cell receptor beta chains reported below all come from one sample, sequenced in a study of cytomegalovirus exposure and HLA in healthy donors. Produced via immunoSEQ multiplex PCR; TCRdb's table is partial and in-frame only. The sample consists of 260,000 or so clones, just under 90% of them appearing once. The sample consisted of PBMCs. These receptors were obtained from a man younger than 35 in good health and CMV-seronegative.

The chain has TRBV4-3 and TRBJ2-1; D not certain. The V end was cut by 0 bases, the J end by 4 bases, with 16 bases between. CDR3 length: 17 amino acids. Germline values: CDR1 LGHNA, CDR2 YSLEER. The DNA for the CDR3 is TGCGCCAGCAGCCAAGATCCCGAGGTTTACGAATACAATGAGCAGTTCTTC. Protein sequence: CASSQDPEVYEYNEQFF.

V is TRBV7-2 and J is TRBJ1-1; D possibly corresponds to TRBD1 (6 bases). The CDR3 consists of 15 residues. Per the germline V gene, CDR1 is SGHTA and CDR2 is FQGNSA. Between the trimmed V and J ends, which lost 1 base and 3 bases, there was a span of 12 bases. The CDR3 DNA reads TGTGCCAGCAGCTTAGGTCCCACAGGGTACACTGAAGCTTTCTTT. It translates to CASSLGPTGYTEAFF.

The gene calls are TRBV18 and TRBJ1-4; possibly TRBD1 for D (5 bases). The CDR3 length is 16 residues. Trimming pared 0 bases from V and 8 bases from J, leaving 16 bases between. Germline CDR1 reads KGHSH; CDR2 reads LQKENI. For the CDR3, the DNA is TGTGCCAGCTCACCACCGAACGCAGGAGGGGAGGAAAAACTGTTTTTT. It specifies CASSPPNAGGEEKLFF. Variable domain in full (rest from reference TRBV18 and TRBJ1-4): NAGVMQNPRHLVRRRGQEARLRCSPMKGHSHVYWYRQLPEEGLKFMVYLQKENIIDESGMPKERFSAEFPKEGPSILRIQQVVRGDSAAYFCASSPPNAGGEEKLFFGSGTQLSVL.

This rearrangement joins TRBV28 to TRBJ2-7, with 10 bases lining up with TRBD2. Germline V gives CDR1 MDHEN, CDR2 SYDVKM. The CDR3 loop spans 16 amino acids. After removal of 6 bases from V and 2 bases from J, the junction contained 10 bases not matched to a gene. The CDR3: CASSNPILAGPYEQYF. Here the CDR3 DNA reads TGTGCCAGCAGCAACCCGATACTAGCGGGGCCCTACGAGCAGTACTTC. The whole variable domain, remainder taken from reference TRBV28 and TRBJ2-7, is DVKVTQSSRYLVKRTGEKVFLECVQDMDHENMFWYRQDPGLGLRLIYFSYDVKMKEKGDIPEGYSVSREKKERFSLILESASTNQTSMYLCASSNPILAGPYEQYFGPGTRLTVT.

V is TRBV6-5 and J is TRBJ1-1, with a tentative D call TRBD1 (5 bases). The V end was cut by 2 bases, the J end by 2 bases, with 9 bases between. CDR1 and CDR2 (germline): MNHEY, SVGAGI. The CDR3 runs to 14 residues. In DNA, the CDR3 is TGTGCCAGCAGTTACGGGACTTTAAACACTGAAGCTTTCTTT. Encoded protein: CASSYGTLNTEAFF.

This chain uses TRBV11-2 with TRBJ2-2, with 8 bases fitting TRBD1. Germline CDR1 SGHAT, CDR2 FQNNGV. The length of the CDR3 is 17 residues. J gave up 1 base and V 5 bases, and 9 bases lay outside the gene matches. The CDR3 region is CASSRSRQGRNTGELFF. Written as DNA, the CDR3 is TGTGCCAGCAGCCGCAGCCGACAGGGGAGGAACACCGGGGAGCTGTTTTTT.

The chain is built from TRBV11-2 and TRBJ2-7, with D unclear. Trimming removed 5 bases at V and 1 base at J, with 9 bases between. Germline CDR1 is SGHAT and CDR2 is FQNNGV. CDR3 length: 13 residues. For the CDR3, the DNA is TGTGCCAGCAGCCCCTCAGCGTCCTACGAGCAGTACTTC. Translation: CASSPSASYEQYF.

The J gene is TRBJ2-7, the V gene TRBV6-1, with TRBD1 as a possible D gene (6 bases). CDR3 length: 15 amino acids. The V end was cut by 3 bases, the J end by 3 bases, with 15 bases between. Germline V gene data show CDR1 as MNHNS and CDR2 as SASEGT. CDR3 protein: CASSDVTGPLYEQYF. In nucleotides, the CDR3 is TGTGCCAGCAGTGACGTGACAGGCCCTCTCTACGAGCAGTACTTC.

The chain combines TRBV5-6 with TRBJ1-6; no firm D call. V shed 0 bases and J shed 9 bases, with 10 bases lying between them. Germline assignment: CDR1 SGHDT and CDR2 YYEEEE. This CDR3 is built from 14 residues. The CDR3 DNA reads as TGTGCCAGCAGCTTGGTTCGGGGTGGTTCACCCCTCCACTTT. This encodes CASSLVRGGSPLHF.

The rearrangement links TRBV28 to TRBJ2-1; possibly TRBD2 for D (5 bases). The CDR3 has 15 amino acids. Per the germline V gene, CDR1 is MDHEN and CDR2 is SYDVKM. V lost 5 bases, J lost 2 bases, and 13 bases lay in between. The CDR3 is CASSPRGVTYNEQFF. Written as DNA, the CDR3 is TGTGCCAGCAGTCCCCGGGGAGTTACCTACAATGAGCAGTTCTTC.

The chain joins TRBV9 to TRBJ2-5, with D possibly TRBD1 on 5 matching bases. V lost 0 bases, J lost 5 bases, and 11 bases lay in between. In germline, CDR1 is SGDLS, CDR2 YYNGEE. The CDR3 runs 14 residues. CDR3: CASSVGNRIETQYF. The CDR3 nucleotides read TGTGCCAGCAGCGTAGGTAACAGGATCGAGACCCAGTACTTC.

The rearrangement joins TRBV4-3 to TRBJ2-1, with 7 bases matching TRBD2. V was pared by 4 bases and J by 2 bases, with 8 bases of the junction left unmatched. Germline V gene lookup returns CDR1 LGHNA and CDR2 YSLEER. This CDR3 is 16 amino acids long. The CDR3 coding sequence is TGCGCCAGCAGCCGGGTGAGCGGGGCAACCTACAATGAGCAGTTCTTC. Its protein is CASSRVSGATYNEQFF.

As to this clone: This CDR3 is also generated by other DNA sequences in the sample. V usage is TRBV29-1 and J usage is TRBJ1-2, with a possible D match to TRBD1 (5 bases). V shed 0 bases and J shed 8 bases, with 7 bases lying between them. The CDR3 contains 11 residues. Germline assignment: CDR1 SQVTM and CDR2 ANQGSEA. The CDR3 DNA reads as TGCAGCGTTGAAGATAGGGGCGGCTACACCTTC. Its protein is CSVEDRGGYTF. Combining the CDR3 with reference TRBV29-1 and TRBJ1-2 gives the whole variable domain SAVISQKPSRDICQRGTSLTIQCQVDSQVTMMFWYRQQPGQSLTLIATANQGSEATYESGFVIDKFPISRPNLTFSTLTVSNMSPEDSSIYLCSVEDRGGYTFGSGTRLTVV.

The chain recombines TRBV27 with TRBJ2-4, with 7 bases that match TRBD1. CDR1 and CDR2 from the germline V gene are MNHEY and SMNVEV (reference sequence). V was clipped by 6 bases and J by 0 bases; unmatched bases: 8. The CDR3 is 16 amino acids. CDR3: CASRGQLNGAKNIQYF. The CDR3 DNA reads as TGTGCCAGCAGGGGACAGTTAAATGGAGCCAAAAACATTCAGTACTTC.